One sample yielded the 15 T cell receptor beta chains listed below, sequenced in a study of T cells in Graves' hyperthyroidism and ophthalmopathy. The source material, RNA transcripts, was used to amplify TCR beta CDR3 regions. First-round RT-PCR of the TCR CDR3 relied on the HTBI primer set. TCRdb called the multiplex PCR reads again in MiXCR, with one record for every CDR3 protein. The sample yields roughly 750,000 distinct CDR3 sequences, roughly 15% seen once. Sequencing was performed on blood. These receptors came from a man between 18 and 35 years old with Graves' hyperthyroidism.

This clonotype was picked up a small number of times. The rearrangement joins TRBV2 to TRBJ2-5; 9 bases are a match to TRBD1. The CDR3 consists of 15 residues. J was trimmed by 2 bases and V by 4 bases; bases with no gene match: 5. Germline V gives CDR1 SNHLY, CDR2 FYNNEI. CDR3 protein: CASSGGTGRQETQYF. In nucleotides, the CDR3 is TGTGCCAGCAGTGGCGGGACAGGGCGGCAAGAGACCCAGTACTTC.

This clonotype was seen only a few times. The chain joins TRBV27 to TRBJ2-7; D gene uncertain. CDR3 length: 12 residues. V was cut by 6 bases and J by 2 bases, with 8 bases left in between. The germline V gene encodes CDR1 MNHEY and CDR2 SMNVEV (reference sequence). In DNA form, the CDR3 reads TGTGCCAGCAGAGGAGCGACCTACGAGCAGTACTTC. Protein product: CASRGATYEQYF.

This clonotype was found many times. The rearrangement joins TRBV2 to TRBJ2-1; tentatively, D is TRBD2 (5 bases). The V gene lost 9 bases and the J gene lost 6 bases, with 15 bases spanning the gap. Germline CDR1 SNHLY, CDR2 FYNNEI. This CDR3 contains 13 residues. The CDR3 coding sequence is TGTGCCAGTTCTGGGCTAGCTGGCAATGAGCAGTTCTTC. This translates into CASSGLAGNEQFF.

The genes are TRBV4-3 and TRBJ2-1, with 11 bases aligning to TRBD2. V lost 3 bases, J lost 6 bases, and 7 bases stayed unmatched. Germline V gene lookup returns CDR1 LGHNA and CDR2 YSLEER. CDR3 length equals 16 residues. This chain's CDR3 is CASSHSGLAVRNEQFF. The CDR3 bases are TGCGCCAGCAGCCATTCGGGACTAGCGGTCCGCAATGAGCAGTTCTTC.

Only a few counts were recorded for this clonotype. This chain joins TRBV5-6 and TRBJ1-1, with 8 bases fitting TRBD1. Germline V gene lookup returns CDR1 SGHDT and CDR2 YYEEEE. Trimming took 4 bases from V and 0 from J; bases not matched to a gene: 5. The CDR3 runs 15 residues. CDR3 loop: CASSRRDRMNTEAFF. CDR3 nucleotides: TGTGCCAGCAGCCGCAGGGACAGGATGAACACTGAAGCTTTCTTT.

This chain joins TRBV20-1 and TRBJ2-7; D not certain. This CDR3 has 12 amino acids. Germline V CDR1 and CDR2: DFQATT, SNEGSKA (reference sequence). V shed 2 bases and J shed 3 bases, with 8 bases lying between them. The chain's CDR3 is CSARWLGYEQYF. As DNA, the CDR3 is TGCAGTGCTAGATGGTTGGGCTACGAGCAGTACTTC.

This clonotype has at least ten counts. CDR3 bases: TGCAGTGCTCGGGGGAAGGGGGCAGGACTCTACAATGAGCAGTTCTTC. Residues: CSARGKGAGLYNEQFF. This chain joins TRBV20-1 and TRBJ2-1; maybe TRBD1 (7 bases). The CDR3 runs 16 residues. With 5 bases removed from V and 3 bases from J, the gap between germline ends came to 20 bases. Germline V CDR1 and CDR2: DFQATT, SNEGSKA (reference sequence).

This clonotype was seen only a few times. For the CDR3, the DNA is TGTGCCAGTAGCATTACCGGGACAGGGGAAACCAATGAGCAGTTCTTC. Its protein is CASSITGTGETNEQFF. The gene calls are TRBV19 and TRBJ2-1; TRBD1 matches at 10 bases. The CDR3 covers 16 residues. The V gene end was trimmed by 6 bases and the J gene end by 6 bases; junction bases not matched to a gene: 11. CDR1 LNHDA and CDR2 SQIVND come from the germline V gene (reference sequence).

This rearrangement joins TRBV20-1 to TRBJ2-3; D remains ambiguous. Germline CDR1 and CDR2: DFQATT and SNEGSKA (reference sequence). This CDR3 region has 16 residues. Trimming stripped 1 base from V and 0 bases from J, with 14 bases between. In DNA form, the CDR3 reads TGCAGTGCTAGAGCTGGGGTACCTTGGAGCACAGATACGCAGTATTTT. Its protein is CSARAGVPWSTDTQYF.

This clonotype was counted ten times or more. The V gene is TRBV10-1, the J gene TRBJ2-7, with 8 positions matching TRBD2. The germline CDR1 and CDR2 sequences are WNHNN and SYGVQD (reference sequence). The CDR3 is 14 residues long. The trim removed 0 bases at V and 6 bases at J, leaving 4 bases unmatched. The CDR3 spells CASSESREGREQYF. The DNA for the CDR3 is TGCGCCAGCAGTGAGTCACGGGAGGGCCGCGAGCAGTACTTC.

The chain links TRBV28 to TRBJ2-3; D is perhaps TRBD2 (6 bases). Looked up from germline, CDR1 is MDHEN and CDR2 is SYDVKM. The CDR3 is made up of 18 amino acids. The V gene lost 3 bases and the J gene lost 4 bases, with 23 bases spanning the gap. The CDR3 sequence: CASSLRVPEGEIADTQYF. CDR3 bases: TGTGCCAGCAGTTTGAGGGTCCCGGAGGGAGAAATAGCAGATACGCAGTATTTT.

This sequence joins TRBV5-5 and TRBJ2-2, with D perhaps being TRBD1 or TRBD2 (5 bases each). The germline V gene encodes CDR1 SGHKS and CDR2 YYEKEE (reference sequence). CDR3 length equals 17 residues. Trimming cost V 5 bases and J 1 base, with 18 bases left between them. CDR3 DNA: TGTGCCAGCAGGGCAGGTGGGACCCGTAAGAACACCGGGGAGCTGTTTTTT. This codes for CASRAGGTRKNTGELFF.

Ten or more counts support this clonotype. DNA for the CDR3: TGTGCCAGCAGCCCCCCCGGGGTTGAAGCTTTCTTT. Its translation is CASSPPGVEAFF. This chain connects TRBV11-2 to TRBJ1-1; D is unresolved. In germline, CDR1 is SGHAT, CDR2 FQNNGV. This CDR3 has 12 residues. With 5 bases removed from V and 7 bases from J, the gap between germline ends came to 11 bases.

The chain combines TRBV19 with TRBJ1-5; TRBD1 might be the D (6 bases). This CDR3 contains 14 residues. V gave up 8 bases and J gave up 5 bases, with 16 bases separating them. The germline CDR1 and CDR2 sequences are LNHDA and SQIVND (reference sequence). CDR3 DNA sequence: TGTGCCAGTTCTAAGGGGGATAGTGATCAGCCCCAGCATTTT. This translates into CASSKGDSDQPQHF.

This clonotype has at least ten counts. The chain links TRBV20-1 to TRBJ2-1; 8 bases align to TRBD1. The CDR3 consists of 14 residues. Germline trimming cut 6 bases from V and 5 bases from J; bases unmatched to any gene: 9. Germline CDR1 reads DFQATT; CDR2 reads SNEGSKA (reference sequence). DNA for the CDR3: TGCAGTGCCCCCGCCTGGACAGGGAACAATGAGCAGTTCTTC. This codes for CSAPAWTGNNEQFF.